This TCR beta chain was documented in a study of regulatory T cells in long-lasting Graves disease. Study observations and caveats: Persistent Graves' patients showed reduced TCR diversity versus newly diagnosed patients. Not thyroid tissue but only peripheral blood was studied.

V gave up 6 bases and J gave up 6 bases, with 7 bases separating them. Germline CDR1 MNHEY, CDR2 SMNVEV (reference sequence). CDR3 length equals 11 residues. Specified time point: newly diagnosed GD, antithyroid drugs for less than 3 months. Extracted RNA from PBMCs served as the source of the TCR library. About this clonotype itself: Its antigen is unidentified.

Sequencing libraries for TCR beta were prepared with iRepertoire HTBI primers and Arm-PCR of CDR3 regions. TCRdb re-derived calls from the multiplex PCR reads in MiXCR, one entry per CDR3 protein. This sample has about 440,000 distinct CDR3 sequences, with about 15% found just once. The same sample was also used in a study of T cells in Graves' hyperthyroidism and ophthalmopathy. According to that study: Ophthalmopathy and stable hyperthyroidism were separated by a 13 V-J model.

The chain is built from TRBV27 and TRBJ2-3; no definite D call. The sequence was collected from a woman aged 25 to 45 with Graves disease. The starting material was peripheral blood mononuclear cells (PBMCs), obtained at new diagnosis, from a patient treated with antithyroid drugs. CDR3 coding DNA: TGTGCCAGCAGGATCCTTGATACGCAGTATTTT. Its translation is CASRILDTQYF.